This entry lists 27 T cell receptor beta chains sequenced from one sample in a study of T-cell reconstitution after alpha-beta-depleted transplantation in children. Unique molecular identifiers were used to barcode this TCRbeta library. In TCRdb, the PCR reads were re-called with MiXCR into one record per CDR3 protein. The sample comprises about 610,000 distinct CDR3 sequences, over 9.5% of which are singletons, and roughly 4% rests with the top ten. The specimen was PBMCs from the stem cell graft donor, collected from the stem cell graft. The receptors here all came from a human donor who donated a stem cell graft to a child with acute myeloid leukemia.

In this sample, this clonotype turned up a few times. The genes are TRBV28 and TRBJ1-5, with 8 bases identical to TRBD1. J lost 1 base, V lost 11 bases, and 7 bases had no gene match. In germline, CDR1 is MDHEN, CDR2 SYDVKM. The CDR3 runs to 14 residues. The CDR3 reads CAGGRGLSNQPQHF. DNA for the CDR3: TGTGCCGGGGGCAGGGGGCTAAGCAATCAGCCCCAGCATTTT.

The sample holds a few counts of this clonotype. The CDR3 DNA sequence: TGCGCCAGCAGCCAAGATCCTGGGACTAGCGGGAGTTTTAATGAGCAGTTCTTC. Encoded protein: CASSQDPGTSGSFNEQFF. The chain couples TRBV4-3 to TRBJ2-1; 14 bases align to TRBD2. Germline CDR1 is LGHNA and CDR2 is YSLEER. The CDR3 sequence is 18 residues long. V trimming: 0 bases; J trimming: 7 bases; junction bases outside the gene matches: 8.

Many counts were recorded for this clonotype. The CDR3 nucleotides read TGTGCCAGCAGCTCGGACTATCCCCAGTACTTC. This codes for CASSSDYPQYF. V usage is TRBV12-3 or TRBV12-4 and J usage is TRBJ2-5, with D possibly matching TRBD2 (6 bases). Trimming cost V 6 bases and J 9 bases, with 11 bases left between them. The CDR3 is made up of 11 amino acids.

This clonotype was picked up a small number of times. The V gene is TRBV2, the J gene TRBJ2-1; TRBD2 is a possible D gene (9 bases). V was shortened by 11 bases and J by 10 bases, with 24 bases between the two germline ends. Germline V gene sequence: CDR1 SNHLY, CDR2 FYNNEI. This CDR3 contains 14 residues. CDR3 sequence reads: CASRAAGGTGEQFF. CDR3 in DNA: TGTGCCTCCAGGGCCGCGGGAGGGACAGGAGAGCAGTTCTTC. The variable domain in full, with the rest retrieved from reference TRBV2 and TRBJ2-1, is EPEVTQTPSHQVTQMGQEVILRCVPISNHLYFYWYRQILGQKVEFLVSFYNNEISEKSEIFDDQFSVERPDGSNFTLKIRSTKLEDSAMYFCASRAAGGTGEQFFGPGTRLTVL.

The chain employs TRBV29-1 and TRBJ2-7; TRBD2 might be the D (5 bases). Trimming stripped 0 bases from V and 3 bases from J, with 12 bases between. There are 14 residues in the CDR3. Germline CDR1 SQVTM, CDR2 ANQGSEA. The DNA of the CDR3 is TGCAGCGTTGAAGACCAGCGGAATAACTACGAGCAGTACTTC. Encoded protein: CSVEDQRNNYEQYF.

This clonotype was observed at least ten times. The CDR3: CASIGQRGIRRNTGELFF. Written as DNA, the CDR3 is TGTGCCAGCATCGGACAGAGGGGAATAAGACGGAACACCGGGGAGCTGTTTTTT. This chain connects TRBV6-1 to TRBJ2-2; a possible D gene is TRBD1 (6 bases). Looked up from germline, CDR1 is MNHNS and CDR2 is SASEGT. The germline V and J ends were trimmed by 7 bases and 1 base, with 22 bases remaining between them. The CDR3 extends over 18 amino acids.

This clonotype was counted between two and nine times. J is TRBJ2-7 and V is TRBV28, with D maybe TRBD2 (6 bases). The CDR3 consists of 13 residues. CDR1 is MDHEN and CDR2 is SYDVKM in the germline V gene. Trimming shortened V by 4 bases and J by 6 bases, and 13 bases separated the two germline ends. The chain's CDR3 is CASSYETRREQYF. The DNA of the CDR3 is TGTGCCAGCAGTTACGAGACTAGGCGCGAGCAGTACTTC.

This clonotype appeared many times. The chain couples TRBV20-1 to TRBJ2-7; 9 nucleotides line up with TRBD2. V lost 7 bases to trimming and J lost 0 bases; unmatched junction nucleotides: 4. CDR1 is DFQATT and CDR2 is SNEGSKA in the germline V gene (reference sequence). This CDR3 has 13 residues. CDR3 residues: CSGTSESSYEQYF. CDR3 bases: TGCAGTGGGACTAGCGAGAGCTCCTACGAGCAGTACTTC.

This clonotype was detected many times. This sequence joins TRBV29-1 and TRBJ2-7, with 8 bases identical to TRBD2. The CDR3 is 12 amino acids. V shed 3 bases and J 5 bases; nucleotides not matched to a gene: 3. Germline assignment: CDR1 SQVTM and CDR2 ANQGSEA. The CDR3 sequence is CSVESGSNEQYF. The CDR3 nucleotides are TGCAGCGTTGAGAGCGGGAGCAACGAGCAGTACTTC.

The CDR3 DNA follows: TGTGCCAGCAGTGCATCCGAAGCCGGACGGGACCACAATGAGCAGTTCTTC. Amino acids: CASSASEAGRDHNEQFF. This rearrangement joins TRBV2 to TRBJ2-1, with D perhaps being TRBD1 or TRBD2 (5 bases each). Trimming took off 4 bases at V and 5 bases at J, with 21 bases between the two ends. This CDR3 has 17 residues. The germline V gene has CDR1 SNHLY and CDR2 FYNNEI.

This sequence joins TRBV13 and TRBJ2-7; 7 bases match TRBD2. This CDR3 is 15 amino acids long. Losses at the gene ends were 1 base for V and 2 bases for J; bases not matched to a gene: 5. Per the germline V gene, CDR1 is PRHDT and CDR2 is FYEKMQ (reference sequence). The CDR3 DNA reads TGTGCCAGCAGCTTAGTGGGGACTACAACCTACGAGCAGTACTTC. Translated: CASSLVGTTTYEQYF.

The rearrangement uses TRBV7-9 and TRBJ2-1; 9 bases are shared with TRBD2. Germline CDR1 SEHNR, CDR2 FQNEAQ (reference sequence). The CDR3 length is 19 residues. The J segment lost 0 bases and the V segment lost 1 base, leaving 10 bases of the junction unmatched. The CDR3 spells CASSLVGSGSPRSYNEQFF. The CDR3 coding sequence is TGTGCCAGCAGCTTAGTTGGTAGCGGGAGCCCTCGCTCCTACAATGAGCAGTTCTTC.

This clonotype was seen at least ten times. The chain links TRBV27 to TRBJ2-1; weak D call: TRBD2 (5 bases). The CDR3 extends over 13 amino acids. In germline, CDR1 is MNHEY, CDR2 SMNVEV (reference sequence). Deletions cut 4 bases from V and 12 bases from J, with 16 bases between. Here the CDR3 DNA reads TGTGCCAGCAGTTCCAATCTAGCATTAGGGCAGTTCTTC. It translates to CASSSNLALGQFF.

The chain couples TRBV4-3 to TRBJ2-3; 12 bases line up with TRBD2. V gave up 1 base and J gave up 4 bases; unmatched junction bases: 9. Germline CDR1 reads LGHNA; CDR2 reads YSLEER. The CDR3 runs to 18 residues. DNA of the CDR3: TGCGCCAGCAGCCAAGGGTTTCTAGCGGGAGGGAGGGCAGATACGCAGTATTTT. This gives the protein CASSQGFLAGGRADTQYF.

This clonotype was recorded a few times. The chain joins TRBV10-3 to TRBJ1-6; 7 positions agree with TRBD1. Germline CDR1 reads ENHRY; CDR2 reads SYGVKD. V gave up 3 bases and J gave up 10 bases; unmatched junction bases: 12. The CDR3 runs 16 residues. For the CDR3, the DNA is TGTGCCATCAGTGAAAAGCCTGACAGGGTGGGATCACCCCTCCACTTT. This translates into CAISEKPDRVGSPLHF.

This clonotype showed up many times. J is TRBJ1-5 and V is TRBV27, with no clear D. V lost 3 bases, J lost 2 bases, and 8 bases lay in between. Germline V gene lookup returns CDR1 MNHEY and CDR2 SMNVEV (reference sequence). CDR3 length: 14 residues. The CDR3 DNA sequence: TGTGCCAGCAGTTTGGAGAAGGGCAATCAGCCCCAGCATTTT. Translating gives CASSLEKGNQPQHF.

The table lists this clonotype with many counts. CDR3 coding DNA: TGTGCCAGCAGCTTGTCTAGCGGGAGGGCCCTCTCCTACAATGAGCAGTTCTTC. This sequence encodes CASSLSSGRALSYNEQFF. The chain couples TRBV13 to TRBJ2-1, with 12 bases identical to TRBD2. The CDR3 spans 18 residues. Trimming cost V 3 bases and J 0 bases; bases outside gene matches: 6. Germline V CDR1 and CDR2: PRHDT, FYEKMQ (reference sequence). The full variable domain, completed using reference TRBV13 and TRBJ2-1, is AAGVIQSPRHLIKEKRETATLKCYPIPRHDTVYWYQQGPGQDPQFLISFYEKMQSDKGSIPDRFSAQQFSDYHSELNMSSLELGDSALYFCASSLSSGRALSYNEQFFGPGTRLTVL.

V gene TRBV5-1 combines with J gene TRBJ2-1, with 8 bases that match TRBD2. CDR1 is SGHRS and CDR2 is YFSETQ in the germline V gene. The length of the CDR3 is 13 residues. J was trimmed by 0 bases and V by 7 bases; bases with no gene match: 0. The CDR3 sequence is CASAGGSYNEQFF. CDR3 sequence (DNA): TGCGCCAGCGCGGGGGGCTCCTACAATGAGCAGTTCTTC.

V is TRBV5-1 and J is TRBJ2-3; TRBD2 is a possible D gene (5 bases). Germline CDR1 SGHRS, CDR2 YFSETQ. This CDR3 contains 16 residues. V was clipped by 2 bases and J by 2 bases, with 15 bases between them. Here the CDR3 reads CASSFRPSLNTDTQYF. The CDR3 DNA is TGCGCCAGCAGCTTTAGGCCTAGCCTAAACACAGATACGCAGTATTTT.

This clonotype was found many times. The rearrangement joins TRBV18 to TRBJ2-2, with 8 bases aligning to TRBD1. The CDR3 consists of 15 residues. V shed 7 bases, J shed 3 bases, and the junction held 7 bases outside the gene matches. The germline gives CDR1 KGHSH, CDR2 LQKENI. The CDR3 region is CASFRTGLDTGELFF. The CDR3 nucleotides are TGTGCCAGCTTCCGGACAGGGCTGGACACCGGGGAGCTGTTTTTT.

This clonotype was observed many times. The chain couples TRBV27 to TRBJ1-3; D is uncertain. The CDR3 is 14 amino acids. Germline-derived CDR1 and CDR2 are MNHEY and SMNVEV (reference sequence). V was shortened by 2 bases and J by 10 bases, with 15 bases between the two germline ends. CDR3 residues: CASSLVWGSGTIYF. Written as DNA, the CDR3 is TGTGCCAGCAGTTTAGTATGGGGAAGTGGGACCATATATTTT.

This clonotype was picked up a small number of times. The CDR3 DNA reads as TGTGCCAGCAGTTCTCCACGGGACTCTGGAAACACCATATATTTT. Amino acids: CASSSPRDSGNTIYF. This chain links TRBV6-5 with TRBJ1-3; no clear D. The CDR3 extends over 15 amino acids. Germline CDR1 is MNHEY and CDR2 is SVGAGI. The V gene lost 4 bases and the J gene lost 0 bases, with 10 bases spanning the gap.

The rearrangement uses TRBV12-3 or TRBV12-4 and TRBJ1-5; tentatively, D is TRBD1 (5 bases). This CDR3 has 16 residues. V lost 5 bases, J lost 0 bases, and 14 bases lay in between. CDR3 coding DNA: TGTGCCAGCAGTCCAGAGACAGATTATAGCAATCAGCCCCAGCATTTT. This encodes CASSPETDYSNQPQHF.

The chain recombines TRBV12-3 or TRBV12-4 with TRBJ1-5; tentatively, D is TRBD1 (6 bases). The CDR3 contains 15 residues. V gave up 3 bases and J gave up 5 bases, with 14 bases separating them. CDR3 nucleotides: TGTGCCAGCAGTTTTGGTTCAGGGGAATATCAGCCCCAGCATTTT. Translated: CASSFGSGEYQPQHF.

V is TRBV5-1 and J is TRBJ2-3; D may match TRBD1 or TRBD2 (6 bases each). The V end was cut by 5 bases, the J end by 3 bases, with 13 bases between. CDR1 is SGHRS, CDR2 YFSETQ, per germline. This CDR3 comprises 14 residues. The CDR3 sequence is CASRGGRGTDTQYF. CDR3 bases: TGCGCCAGCAGAGGGGGGCGCGGTACAGATACGCAGTATTTT.

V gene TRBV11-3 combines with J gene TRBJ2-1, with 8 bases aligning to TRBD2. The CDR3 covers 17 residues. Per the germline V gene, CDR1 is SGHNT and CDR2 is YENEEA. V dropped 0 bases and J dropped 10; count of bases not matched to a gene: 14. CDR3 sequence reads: CASSLEGRAGVSKEQFF. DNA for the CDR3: TGTGCCAGCAGCTTAGAGGGGCGAGCGGGAGTGTCTAAGGAGCAGTTCTTC. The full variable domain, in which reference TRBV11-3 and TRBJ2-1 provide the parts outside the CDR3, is EAGVVQSPRYKIIEKKQPVAFWCNPISGHNTLYWYLQNLGQGPELLIRYENEEAVDDSQLPKDRFSAERLKGVDSTLKIQPAELGDSAVYLCASSLEGRAGVSKEQFFGPGTRLTVL.

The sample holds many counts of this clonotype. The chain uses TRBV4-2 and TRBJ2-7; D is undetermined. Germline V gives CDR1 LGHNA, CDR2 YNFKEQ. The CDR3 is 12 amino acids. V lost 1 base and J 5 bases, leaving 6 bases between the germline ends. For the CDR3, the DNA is TGTGCCAGCAGCCAAGGGGCAGACGAGCAGTACTTC. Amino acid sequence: CASSQGADEQYF.